A single sample gave rise to the 23 T cell receptor beta chains below, sequenced in a study of cytomegalovirus exposure and HLA in healthy donors. PCR was performed using 60 Vbeta and 13 Jbeta primers. Profiling relied on immunoSEQ multiplex PCR, and the TCRdb table lists in-frame clones only, not all of them. The table shows 90,000 to 150,000 clones, with 81% occurring only once. The sample comprised PBMCs. These receptors were taken from a woman aged 40 to 50 in good health and CMV-seronegative.

This chain joins TRBV30 and TRBJ1-1; a possible D gene is TRBD1 (6 bases). Trimming took off 4 bases at V and 0 bases at J, with 18 bases between the two ends. There are 16 residues in the CDR3. The germline gives CDR1 GTSNPN, CDR2 SVGIG (reference sequence). The CDR3 protein is CAWMGGGVIMNTEAFF. The CDR3 nucleotides read TGTGCCTGGATGGGGGGGGGCGTCATCATGAACACTGAAGCTTTCTTT.

This sequence joins TRBV7-9 and TRBJ1-5, with D possibly TRBD1 on 5 matching bases. CDR1 SEHNR and CDR2 FQNEAQ come from the germline V gene (reference sequence). The CDR3 contains 14 residues. With 1 base removed from V and 3 bases from J, the gap between germline ends came to 7 bases. The DNA of the CDR3 is TGTGCCAGCAGCTTAGGGGGCCTCAATCAGCCCCAGCATTTT. Translated, it gives CASSLGGLNQPQHF.

The chain joins TRBV9 to TRBJ2-7, with 7 bases aligning to TRBD2. Germline CDR1 reads SGDLS; CDR2 reads YYNGEE. The CDR3 spans 13 residues. The J segment lost 5 bases and the V segment lost 4 bases, leaving 6 bases of the junction unmatched. The CDR3 sequence is CASSLAGVNEQYF. The CDR3 coding sequence is TGTGCCAGCAGCCTGGCGGGAGTAAACGAGCAGTACTTC.

This sequence joins TRBV5-6 and TRBJ1-1, with 7 bases matching TRBD1. This CDR3 comprises 14 residues. With 3 bases clipped from V and 2 bases from J, the junction kept 4 bases outside the gene matches. Germline V CDR1 and CDR2: SGHDT, YYEEEE. Here the CDR3 reads CASSWGTANTEAFF. In DNA, the CDR3 is TGTGCCAGCAGCTGGGGGACAGCTAACACTGAAGCTTTCTTT.

In this sample, this clone turned up once. The chain recombines TRBV7-2 with TRBJ2-3; D remains ambiguous. CDR1 is SGHTA and CDR2 is FQGNSA in the germline V gene. Trimming left V 5 bases short and J 4 bases short, with 22 bases between. CDR3 length: 17 residues. The CDR3 here is CASSPRTPPLNSDTQYF. CDR3 nucleotides: TGTGCCAGCAGCCCTAGAACCCCCCCCCTCAACTCAGATACGCAGTATTTT.

CDR3 in amino acids: CASSYGTGVAEQYF. For the CDR3, the DNA is TGTGCCAGCAGTTACGGGACGGGGGTTGCCGAGCAGTACTTC. The V and J genes are TRBV6-5 and TRBJ2-5; a possible D gene is TRBD2 (6 bases). The J call may be incorrect, as the DNA end agrees better with TRBJ2-7. The CDR3 runs to 14 residues. Germline V lookup: CDR1 MNHEY, CDR2 SVGAGI.

The chain carries TRBV27 and TRBJ2-5, with 7 bases that match TRBD1. The end of the DNA is better explained by TRBJ2-7, so the J call may be wrong. Germline V gene lookup returns CDR1 MNHEY and CDR2 SMNVEV (reference sequence). The CDR3 extends over 12 amino acids. This chain's CDR3 is CASSSTGIEQYF. The CDR3 bases are TGTGCCAGCAGTTCGACAGGGATCGAGCAGTACTTC.

This chain links TRBV18 with TRBJ1-1; 9 bases are shared with TRBD1. Germline loops: CDR1 KGHSH, CDR2 LQKENI. J was trimmed by 0 bases and V by 5 bases; bases with no gene match: 7. The CDR3 has 16 amino acids. CDR3 DNA: TGTGCCAGCTCAAGCGGGACAGGGCAACTGAACACTGAAGCTTTCTTT. Its translation is CASSSGTGQLNTEAFF. The complete variable domain, with remaining parts taken from reference TRBV18 and TRBJ1-1, reads NAGVMQNPRHLVRRRGQEARLRCSPMKGHSHVYWYRQLPEEGLKFMVYLQKENIIDESGMPKERFSAEFPKEGPSILRIQQVVRGDSAAYFCASSSGTGQLNTEAFFGQGTRLTVV.

The chain has TRBV5-6 and TRBJ1-5; 10 nucleotides line up with TRBD1. Germline lookup yields CDR1 SGHDT and CDR2 YYEEEE. Trimming removed 3 bases from V and 6 bases from J; junction bases left unmatched: 15. This CDR3 contains 18 residues. The CDR3 protein is CASSWSRDRGRRSQPQHF. CDR3 bases: TGTGCCAGCAGCTGGTCCCGGGACAGGGGAAGAAGGTCTCAGCCCCAGCATTTT.

The chain combines TRBV29-1 with TRBJ2-3; TRBD2 agrees at 8 bases. V shed 4 bases, J shed 6 bases, and the junction held 6 bases outside the gene matches. Germline CDR1 SQVTM, CDR2 ANQGSEA. The CDR3 runs to 13 residues. The DNA of the CDR3 is TGCAGCGTTGGGAATAGCGGGGTGGATACGCAGTATTTT. Its translation: CSVGNSGVDTQYF.

CDR3 protein: CAIRRTGGDEKLFF. The DNA for the CDR3 is TGTGCCATCAGGAGGACAGGGGGCGATGAAAAACTGTTTTTT. The V call is TRBV10-3, the J call TRBJ1-4, with 11 bases that match TRBD1. The V segment lost 6 bases and the J segment 6 bases; nucleotides outside the gene matches: 3. Germline V lookup: CDR1 ENHRY, CDR2 SYGVKD. This CDR3 spans 14 amino acids.

The gene calls are TRBV7-2 and TRBJ2-2, with D maybe TRBD1 (6 bases). Trimming took 1 base from V and 0 from J, leaving 12 bases between them. CDR1 is SGHTA and CDR2 is FQGNSA in the germline V gene. There are 17 residues in the CDR3. The CDR3 is CASSLVFGTTNTGELFF. CDR3 bases: TGTGCCAGCAGCTTAGTGTTTGGGACAACGAACACCGGGGAGCTGTTTTTT.

V and J are TRBV7-9 and TRBJ1-5; 8 nucleotides agree with TRBD1. Losses at the gene ends were 5 bases for V and 8 bases for J; bases not matched to a gene: 11. This CDR3 is built from 15 residues. Germline values: CDR1 SEHNR, CDR2 FQNEAQ (reference sequence). Written as DNA, the CDR3 is TGTGCCAGCAGCCCGGGACAGGTGGCCAAGGAGCCCCAGCATTTT. It yields the protein CASSPGQVAKEPQHF.

The chain has TRBV10-3 and TRBJ2-7, with a weak D call TRBD1 (6 bases). Per the germline V gene, CDR1 is ENHRY and CDR2 is SYGVKD. Trimming removed 2 bases from V and 3 bases from J, with 11 bases in between. The CDR3 is made up of 14 amino acids. In DNA form, the CDR3 reads TGTGCCATCAGTGAGCGAGGACAGAACTACGAGCAGTACTTC. Protein: CAISERGQNYEQYF.

DNA of the CDR3: TGTGCCAGCAGTTTAGGACCCGATGGGCTAGGAGGTGGTCAGCCCCAGCATTTT. It specifies CASSLGPDGLGGGQPQHF. The chain carries TRBV27 and TRBJ1-5; D gene unclear. The CDR3 is 18 amino acids. CDR1 and CDR2 (germline): MNHEY, SMNVEV (reference sequence). The V end lost 2 bases, the J end lost 6 bases, and 23 bases lay between the germline ends.

The chain combines TRBV11-2 with TRBJ2-7, with 9 bases that match TRBD1. V gave up 8 bases and J gave up 4 bases; unmatched junction bases: 9. The CDR3 is made up of 14 amino acids. Per germline, CDR1 SGHAT and CDR2 FQNNGV. CDR3 region: CASRTGTGRYEQYF. In DNA form, the CDR3 reads TGTGCCAGCCGGACCGGGACAGGGAGATACGAGCAGTACTTC.

V usage is TRBV9 and J usage is TRBJ1-2; a weak D match, TRBD1 (5 bases). The germline V and J ends were trimmed by 1 base and 8 bases, with 9 bases remaining between them. This CDR3 has 12 amino acids. The germline V gene encodes CDR1 SGDLS and CDR2 YYNGEE. As DNA, the CDR3 is TGTGCCAGCAGCGTATCAGGGTACGGCTACACCTTC. It yields the protein CASSVSGYGYTF. Looking up the rest from reference TRBV9 and TRBJ1-2 gives the full variable domain: DSGVTQTPKHLITATGQRVTLRCSPRSGDLSVYWYQQSLDQGLQFLIQYYNGEERAKGNILERFSAQQFPDLHSELNLSSLELGDSALYFCASSVSGYGYTFGSGTRLTVV.

The chain carries TRBV4-1 and TRBJ2-5; maybe TRBD2 (6 bases). Germline CDR1 reads MGHRA; CDR2 reads YSYEKL. The V and J ends lost 1 base and 2 bases respectively, with 8 bases between them. The CDR3 loop spans 14 amino acids. The CDR3 nucleotides are TGCGCCAGCAGCCAAGGACTAGGGCAAGAGACCCAGTACTTC. Its protein product is CASSQGLGQETQYF.

A word on this clone: Sequence at one end of the junction differs from germline and may be a read error. The rearrangement links TRBV7-9 to TRBJ2-7, with 11 positions matching TRBD2. The V gene's germline CDR1 is SEHNR and CDR2 FQNEAQ (reference sequence). The length of the CDR3 is 16 residues. CDR3 DNA: TGTTCCAGCGGGCCGGGACTAGCGGACCCCTCCTACGAGCAGTACTTC. Amino acids: CSSGPGLADPSYEQYF.

The chain joins TRBV30 to TRBJ2-5; 12 positions match TRBD2. J lost 2 bases, V lost 2 bases, and 6 bases had no gene match. The CDR3 runs 16 residues. Germline assignment: CDR1 GTSNPN and CDR2 SVGIG (reference sequence). CDR3: CAWSLGTSGRQETQYF. Written as DNA, the CDR3 is TGTGCCTGGAGTCTAGGGACTAGCGGGCGACAAGAGACCCAGTACTTC. Drawing the rest from reference TRBV30 and TRBJ2-5, the complete variable domain is SQTIHQWPATLVQPVGSPLSLECTVEGTSNPNLYWYRQAAGRGLQLLFYSVGIGQISSEVPQNLSASRPQDRQFILSSKKLLLSDSGFYLCAWSLGTSGRQETQYFGPGTRLLVL.

The V call is TRBV5-1, the J call TRBJ1-2; possible D gene TRBD1, 6 bases. The V end lost 0 bases, the J end lost 7 bases, and 19 bases lay between the germline ends. The CDR3 totals 16 residues. Germline-derived CDR1 and CDR2 are SGHRS and YFSETQ. The CDR3 here is CASSLEGQGSFVGYTF. The DNA for the CDR3 is TGCGCCAGCAGCTTGGAGGGGCAGGGGTCCTTTGTTGGCTACACCTTC.

The chain has TRBV4-3 and TRBJ2-7; 7 bases are a match to TRBD2. Trimming removed 4 bases from V and 2 bases from J; junction bases left unmatched: 11. Germline-derived CDR1 and CDR2 are LGHNA and YSLEER. The CDR3 consists of 16 residues. CDR3 sequence: CASSPSPSSGPYEQYF. Written as DNA, the CDR3 is TGCGCCAGCAGCCCCTCCCCCTCTAGCGGACCCTACGAGCAGTACTTC.

The rearrangement uses TRBV28 and TRBJ1-2; 10 bases map to TRBD1. J lost 4 bases, V lost 6 bases, and 8 bases had no gene match. The V gene's germline CDR1 is MDHEN and CDR2 SYDVKM. The CDR3 extends over 15 amino acids. In nucleotides, the CDR3 is TGTGCCAGCAGCCCTCGGGACAGGGGCCCCTATGGCTACACCTTC. Its translation: CASSPRDRGPYGYTF.